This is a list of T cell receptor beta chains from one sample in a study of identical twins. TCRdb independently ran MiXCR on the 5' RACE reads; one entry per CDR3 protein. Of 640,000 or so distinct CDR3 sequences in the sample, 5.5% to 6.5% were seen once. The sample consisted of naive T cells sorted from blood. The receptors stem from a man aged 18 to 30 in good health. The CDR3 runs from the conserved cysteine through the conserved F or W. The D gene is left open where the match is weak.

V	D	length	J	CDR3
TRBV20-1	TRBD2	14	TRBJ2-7	CSASPSGGSYEQYF
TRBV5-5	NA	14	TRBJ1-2	CASSLLAALWGYTF
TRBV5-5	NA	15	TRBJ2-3	CASSLGQLSTDTQYF
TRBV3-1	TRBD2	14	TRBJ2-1	CASSPSTSVHEQFF
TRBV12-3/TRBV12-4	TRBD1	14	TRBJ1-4	CASSGQGAGEKLFF
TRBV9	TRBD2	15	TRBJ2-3	CASSVEAASGRRQYF
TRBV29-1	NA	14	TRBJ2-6	CSVVGSSGANVLTF
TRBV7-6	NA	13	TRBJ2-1	CASSLAPNNEQFF
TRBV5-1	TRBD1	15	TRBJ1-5	CASSPGQGDNQPQHF
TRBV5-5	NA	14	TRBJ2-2	CASSLDSGTGELFF
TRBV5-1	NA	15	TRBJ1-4	CASRNLMGSNEKLFF
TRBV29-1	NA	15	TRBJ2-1	CSVDRRLSSYNEQFF
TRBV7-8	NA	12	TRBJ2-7	CASSGYREEQYF
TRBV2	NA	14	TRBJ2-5	CASVRDKYQETQYF
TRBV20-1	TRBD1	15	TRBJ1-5	CSAHKDRGGRQPQHF
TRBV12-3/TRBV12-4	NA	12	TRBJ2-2	CASSPTIRELFF
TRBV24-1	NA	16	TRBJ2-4	CATRKQGPPAKNIQYF
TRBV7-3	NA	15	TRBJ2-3	CASSLMGGVTDTQYF
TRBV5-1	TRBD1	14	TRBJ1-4	CASSYGRGGEKLFF
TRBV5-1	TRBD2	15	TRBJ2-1	CASSWRTSGSSEQFF
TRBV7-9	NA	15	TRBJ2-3	CASSRTDYTLDTQYF
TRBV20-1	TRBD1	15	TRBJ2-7	CSAIPGTGVSYEQYF
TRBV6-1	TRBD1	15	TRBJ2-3	CASRDRAVLADTQYF
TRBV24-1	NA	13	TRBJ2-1	CATSDLEKGWQFF